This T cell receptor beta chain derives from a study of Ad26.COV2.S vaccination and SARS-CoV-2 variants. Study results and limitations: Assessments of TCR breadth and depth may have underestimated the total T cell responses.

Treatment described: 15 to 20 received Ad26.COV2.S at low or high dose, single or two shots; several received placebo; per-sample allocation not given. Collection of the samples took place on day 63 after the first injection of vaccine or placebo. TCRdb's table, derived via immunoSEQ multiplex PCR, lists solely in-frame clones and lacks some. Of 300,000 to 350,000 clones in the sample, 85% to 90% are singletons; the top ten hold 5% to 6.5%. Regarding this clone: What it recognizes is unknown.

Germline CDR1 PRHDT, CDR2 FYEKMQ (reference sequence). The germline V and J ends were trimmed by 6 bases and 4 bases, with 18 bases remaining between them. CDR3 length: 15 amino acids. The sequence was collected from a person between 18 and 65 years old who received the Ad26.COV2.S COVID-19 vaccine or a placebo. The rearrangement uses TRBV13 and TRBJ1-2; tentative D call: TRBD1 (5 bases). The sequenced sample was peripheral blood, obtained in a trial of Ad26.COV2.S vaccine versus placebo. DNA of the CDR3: TGTGCCAGCAGAGAAGCGGGGGGATTTGGCTATGGCTACACCTTC. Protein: CASREAGGFGYGYTF. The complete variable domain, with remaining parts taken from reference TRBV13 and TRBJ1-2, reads AAGVIQSPRHLIKEKRETATLKCYPIPRHDTVYWYQQGPGQDPQFLISFYEKMQSDKGSIPDRFSAQQFSDYHSELNMSSLELGDSALYFCASREAGGFGYGYTFGSGTRLTVV.